What follows are 19 T cell receptor beta chains derived from one specimen sequenced in a study of blood T cell repertoires in COVID-19. Sequencing was performed with immunoSEQ multiplex PCR; in TCRdb, only in-frame clones are kept and a portion is missing. The data show 270,000 or so clones, about nine tenths seen once. Sequencing used peripheral blood. The source is a young woman with active or convalescent COVID-19.

The V call is TRBV20-1, the J call TRBJ1-5, with D tentatively TRBD1 (5 bases). Germline V CDR1 and CDR2: DFQATT, SNEGSKA (reference sequence). V shed 3 bases and J shed 3 bases, with 12 bases lying between them. This CDR3 region has 14 residues. The CDR3 sequence is CSASRGGDNQPQHF. The CDR3 nucleotides read TGCAGTGCTAGTCGGGGGGGGGACAATCAGCCCCAGCATTTT.

This clone was recorded a few times. The chain couples TRBV19 to TRBJ2-7; maybe TRBD2 (5 bases). Between the trimmed V and J ends, which lost 3 bases and 5 bases, there was a span of 11 bases. Germline CDR1 LNHDA, CDR2 SQIVND (reference sequence). The CDR3 contains 13 residues. The CDR3 DNA is TGTGCCAGTAGTATCGACCTCGGGGACGAGCAGTACTTC. As protein: CASSIDLGDEQYF.

V and J are TRBV9 and TRBJ1-3; 9 bases line up with TRBD1. Germline CDR1 reads SGDLS; CDR2 reads YYNGEE. This CDR3 contains 15 residues. V lost 4 bases to trimming and J lost 3 bases; unmatched junction nucleotides: 5. Written as DNA, the CDR3 is TGTGCCAGCAGCCCTACAGGGGGCAGTGGAAACACCATATATTTT. Translating gives CASSPTGGSGNTIYF.

The V and J genes are TRBV2 and TRBJ1-1, with TRBD1 as a possible D gene (5 bases). There are 16 residues in the CDR3. Germline-derived CDR1 and CDR2 are SNHLY and FYNNEI. The V end lost 1 base, the J end lost 2 bases, and 14 bases lay between the germline ends. This CDR3 is CASSEEIRTKNTEAFF. CDR3 bases: TGTGCCAGCAGTGAAGAAATTAGGACAAAAAACACTGAAGCTTTCTTT.

V gene TRBV9 combines with J gene TRBJ2-1, with a weak D call TRBD2 (7 bases). Trimming pared 0 bases from V and 8 bases from J, leaving 15 bases between. Germline-derived CDR1 and CDR2 are SGDLS and YYNGEE. The CDR3 spans 15 residues. In DNA, the CDR3 is TGTGCCAGCAGCGTAGACTTGGGGAGGGGGGATGAGCAGTTCTTC. Residues: CASSVDLGRGDEQFF.

The CDR3 spells CASSPTSNTEAFF. The DNA of the CDR3 is TGTGCCAGCTCACCTACATCGAACACTGAAGCTTTCTTT. V and J are TRBV18 and TRBJ1-1; no reliable D call. The CDR3 length is 13 residues. Germline lookup yields CDR1 KGHSH and CDR2 LQKENI. V lost 3 bases and J lost 1, with 6 bases in between.

V is TRBV6-2 or TRBV6-3 and J is TRBJ1-2; D perhaps matches TRBD1 (6 bases). There are 12 residues in the CDR3. The germline CDR1 and CDR2 sequences are MNHEY and SVGEGT. V was shortened by 5 bases and J by 8 bases, with 12 bases between the two germline ends. CDR3 nucleotides: TGTGCCAGCAGTCTTAACAGGGAGGGCTACACCTTC. Translation: CASSLNREGYTF.

The chain recombines TRBV6-5 with TRBJ1-1; tentative D call: TRBD1 (6 bases). V gave up 10 bases and J gave up 0 bases, with 18 bases separating them. The CDR3 is 15 amino acids. Germline CDR1 reads MNHEY; CDR2 reads SVGAGI. CDR3 region: CATCPGATMNTEAFF. The CDR3 bases are TGTGCCACCTGCCCAGGGGCGACCATGAACACTGAAGCTTTCTTT.

In this sample, this clone turned up once. In DNA, the CDR3 is TGTGCCAGCAGTCCCGGACGGACTAGGGTGTATAATTCACCCCTCCACTTT. It yields the protein CASSPGRTRVYNSPLHF. V gene TRBV28 combines with J gene TRBJ1-6; D uncertain. V lost 5 bases to trimming and J lost 4 bases, with 18 bases between them. This CDR3 comprises 17 residues. The germline gives CDR1 MDHEN, CDR2 SYDVKM.

The chain joins TRBV3-1 (or the pseudogene TRBV3-2) to TRBJ2-3, with D perhaps matching TRBD2 (6 bases). The CDR3 spans 14 residues. The V end was cut by 4 bases, the J end by 8 bases, with 16 bases between. CDR1 and CDR2 from the germline V gene are LGHDT and YNNKEL (reference sequence). The DNA for the CDR3 is TGTGCCAGCAGCCGGGGACTCCCGGTGGTTACGCAGTATTTT. Encoded protein: CASSRGLPVVTQYF.

The rearrangement uses TRBV20-1 and TRBJ1-4, with 7 bases lining up with TRBD1. CDR1 DFQATT and CDR2 SNEGSKA come from the germline V gene (reference sequence). V dropped 6 bases and J dropped 12; count of bases not matched to a gene: 7. The CDR3 contains 11 residues. The CDR3, as DNA: TGCAGTGCCCCAGGGGGAGCGGAACTGTTTTTT. This translates into CSAPGGAELFF.

This chain connects TRBV7-8 to TRBJ1-3, with 7 bases aligning to TRBD1. This CDR3 has 16 amino acids. Germline V lookup: CDR1 SGHVS, CDR2 FQNEAQ. The ends lost 4 bases at V and 1 base at J; junction bases unmatched: 7. The CDR3: CASSSKTGSSGNTIYF. CDR3 sequence (DNA): TGTGCCAGCAGCTCAAAGACAGGGTCTTCTGGAAACACCATATATTTT.

V is TRBV5-4 and J is TRBJ2-1; TRBD2 matches at 9 bases. Germline V gene data show CDR1 as SGHNT and CDR2 as YYREEE (reference sequence). Unmatched junction bases numbered 4, after V lost 4 bases and J lost 8 bases. The CDR3 loop spans 13 amino acids. For the CDR3, the DNA is TGTGCCAGCAGCCGCGGGGGGGCCTATGAGCAGTTCTTC. Protein sequence: CASSRGGAYEQFF.

The genes are TRBV6-4 and TRBJ2-2, with 7 bases matching TRBD1. Germline-derived CDR1 and CDR2 are MRHNA and SNTAGT. CDR3 size: 14 residues. V trimming: 4 bases; J trimming: 6 bases; junction bases outside the gene matches: 5. The DNA of the CDR3 is TGTGCCAGCAGTGCCCTTCAGGGGGCCGGGGAGCTGTTTTTT. As protein: CASSALQGAGELFF.

The chain joins TRBV6-2 or TRBV6-3 to TRBJ1-5; D not resolved. CDR1 and CDR2 (germline): MNHEY, SVGEGT. The CDR3 runs to 16 residues. V was pared by 6 bases and J by 2 bases, with 17 bases between. Here the CDR3 reads CASSKNPPGGNQPQHF. For the CDR3, the DNA is TGTGCCAGCAGCAAAAACCCGCCAGGCGGCAATCAGCCCCAGCATTTT.

V is TRBV5-1 and J is TRBJ1-5, with 9 bases fitting TRBD1. V shed 0 bases, J shed 3 bases, and the junction held 7 bases outside the gene matches. The germline V gene encodes CDR1 SGHRS and CDR2 YFSETQ. This CDR3 spans 17 amino acids. The CDR3 region is CASSLEGGQGHNQPQHF. The CDR3, as DNA: TGCGCCAGCAGCTTGGAGGGGGGACAGGGACACAATCAGCCCCAGCATTTT.

The CDR3 reads CASAARGNTGELFF. DNA of the CDR3: TGTGCCAGCGCCGCTCGAGGGAACACCGGGGAGCTGTTTTTT. The V call is TRBV7-9, the J call TRBJ2-2; D ambiguous. The germline V and J ends were trimmed by 8 bases and 1 base, with 11 bases remaining between them. The length of the CDR3 is 14 residues. CDR1 and CDR2 from the germline V gene are SEHNR and FQNEAQ (reference sequence).

This sequence joins TRBV7-9 and TRBJ1-2, with 8 positions matching TRBD1. The junction had 9 bases not matched to a gene; V was cut back by 5 bases and J by 4 bases. CDR1 is SEHNR, CDR2 FQNEAQ, per germline (reference sequence). This CDR3 comprises 15 residues. Written as DNA, the CDR3 is TGTGCCAGCAGCCGGTCCGGGACAGGATCCTATGGCTACACCTTC. It is translated as CASSRSGTGSYGYTF.

This sequence joins TRBV20-1 and TRBJ1-3; D remains unclear. CDR1 is DFQATT and CDR2 is SNEGSKA in the germline V gene (reference sequence). Trimming cost V 5 bases and J 4 bases, with 6 bases left between them. The CDR3 is 11 amino acids. CDR3 protein: CSAEWGNTIYF. CDR3 DNA: TGCAGTGCTGAGTGGGGAAACACCATATATTTT.